This T cell receptor (beta chain) was recorded in a study of CD8 T cells in ankylosing spondylitis. MiXCR, applied by TCRdb to the 5' RACE reads, yields one record per CDR3 protein. Of roughly 40,000 distinct CDR3 sequences detected, 16% appear once; the ten largest clones hold 45%. Trimming took off 6 bases at V and 4 bases at J, with 13 bases between the two ends. Germline V gene data show CDR1 as SGHRS and CDR2 as YFSETQ. This CDR3 region has 14 residues. V usage is TRBV5-1 and J usage is TRBJ2-2, with D possibly matching TRBD2 (5 bases). The sequence was collected from a male donor with ankylosing spondylitis or in good health (not recorded which). The sample comprised blood. CDR3 sequence (DNA): TGCGCCAGCAATCGAGGAGGCGCCACCGGGGAGCTGTTTTTT. It encodes CASNRGGATGELFF.